Below, 23 T cell receptor beta chains from the same sample are listed, as sequenced in a study of blood T cells in healthy people across ages. For the second PCR, which ran for 7 to 11 cycles, a sample-barcoded 5' primer and a J-beta primer mix were used. TCRdb redid the calling of the 5' RACE reads with MiXCR, one entry per CDR3 protein. The table includes about 500,000 distinct CDR3 sequences, 24% detected once. These data were also reused for a study on T cells of mothers and their children.

Sequencing input: blood. These receptors originate from a boy younger than 18 in good health.

The chain employs TRBV6-6 and TRBJ1-2; possibly TRBD1 for D (6 bases). Germline CDR1 is MNHNY and CDR2 is SVGAGI (reference sequence). The CDR3 loop spans 16 amino acids. Trimming pared 5 bases from V and 10 bases from J, leaving 26 bases between. For the CDR3, the DNA is TGTGCCAGCAGTATGGGGGCAGGGGCAGGAGTAACGTTCTACACCTTC. Protein sequence: CASSMGAGAGVTFYTF.

The table lists this clonotype with a count of one. The genes are TRBV6-5 and TRBJ2-5; a weak D match, TRBD1 (6 bases). Trimming shortened V by 6 bases and J by 5 bases, and 13 bases separated the two germline ends. The germline V gene has CDR1 MNHEY and CDR2 SVGAGI. The CDR3 totals 13 residues. The CDR3 sequence: CASRQGLGETQYF. The CDR3 bases are TGTGCCAGCAGACAGGGATTGGGGGAGACCCAGTACTTC.

Only a few counts were recorded for this clonotype. The CDR3: CASSSKIGQNTEAFF. CDR3 bases: TGTGCCAGCAGCTCAAAGATCGGACAAAACACTGAAGCTTTCTTT. V usage is TRBV7-9 and J usage is TRBJ1-1, with D perhaps TRBD1 (5 bases). The ends were cut back, 4 bases at V and 2 bases at J, with 14 bases in the middle. CDR1 and CDR2 from the germline V gene are SEHNR and FQNEAQ (reference sequence). The length of the CDR3 is 15 residues.

In its sample, this clonotype was seen many times. The chain links TRBV5-1 to TRBJ1-1; TRBD1 agrees at 8 bases. V gave up 0 bases and J gave up 3 bases; unmatched junction bases: 1. Germline lookup yields CDR1 SGHRS and CDR2 YFSETQ. The CDR3 runs to 14 residues. This chain's CDR3 is CASSLGQGYTEAFF. CDR3 in DNA: TGCGCCAGCAGCTTGGGACAGGGGTACACTGAAGCTTTCTTT. Complete variable domain (other parts from reference TRBV5-1 and TRBJ1-1): KAGVTQTPRYLIKTRGQQVTLSCSPISGHRSVSWYQQTPGQGLQFLFEYFSETQRNKGNFPGRFSGRQFSNSRSEMNVSTLELGDSALYLCASSLGQGYTEAFFGQGTRLTVV.

This clonotype was seen more than once but under ten times. The chain carries TRBV20-1 and TRBJ2-1; TRBD2 agrees at 12 bases. This CDR3 spans 16 amino acids. V shed 5 bases and J 7 bases; nucleotides not matched to a gene: 12. Germline CDR1 is DFQATT and CDR2 is SNEGSKA (reference sequence). The CDR3 spells CSAATLLAGGRNEQFF. The CDR3 nucleotides are TGCAGTGCTGCTACCCTCCTAGCGGGGGGGAGAAATGAGCAGTTCTTC.

The chain uses TRBV29-1 and TRBJ2-1, with 7 nucleotides matching TRBD1. V lost 7 bases to trimming and J lost 5 bases; unmatched junction nucleotides: 8. Germline V gives CDR1 SQVTM, CDR2 ANQGSEA. This CDR3 region has 13 residues. The CDR3 protein is CSAEDRFDNEQFF. The CDR3 DNA sequence: TGCAGCGCCGAGGACAGGTTTGACAATGAGCAGTTCTTC.

There are a few counts of this clonotype. The chain carries TRBV3-1 and TRBJ1-5; TRBD1 aligns across 7 bases. V shed 0 bases and J 1 base; nucleotides not matched to a gene: 15. The CDR3 totals 20 residues. Germline CDR1 LGHDT, CDR2 YNNKEL (reference sequence). CDR3 protein: CASSQDPIGQASHSNQPQHF. CDR3 coding DNA: TGTGCCAGCAGCCAAGACCCTATAGGACAGGCTTCCCACAGCAATCAGCCCCAGCATTTT. The full variable domain, rest sourced from reference TRBV3-1 and TRBJ1-5, is DTAVSQTPKYLVTQMGNDKSIKCEQNLGHDTMYWYKQDSKKFLKIMFSYNNKELIINETVPNRFSPKSPDKAHLNLHINSLELGDSAVYFCASSQDPIGQASHSNQPQHFGDGTRLSIL.

In its sample, this clonotype was seen a few times. This chain links TRBV4-2 with TRBJ1-5, with D possibly TRBD1 on 6 matching bases. This CDR3 region has 16 residues. Deletions cut 1 base from V and 2 bases from J, with 12 bases between. CDR1 and CDR2 (germline): LGHNA, YNFKEQ. The CDR3 loop reads CASSQVRGLGNQPQHF. The DNA for the CDR3 is TGTGCCAGCAGCCAAGTGAGGGGGTTGGGCAATCAGCCCCAGCATTTT.

This clonotype has only a few counts. The V call is TRBV5-1, the J call TRBJ2-1; 8 bases are shared with TRBD1. CDR3 length: 16 amino acids. CDR1 and CDR2 from the germline V gene are SGHRS and YFSETQ. V shed 4 bases and J 4 bases; nucleotides not matched to a gene: 10. The CDR3 DNA is TGCGCCAGCAGCCCCGGGACAGGTTCCACGTACAATGAGCAGTTCTTC. This gives the protein CASSPGTGSTYNEQFF.

The table lists this clonotype with a few counts. The germline gene is not matched at one end of the junction; a read error may be the cause. V gene TRBV28 combines with J gene TRBJ2-7; 11 bases match TRBD2. Per the germline V gene, CDR1 is MDHEN and CDR2 is SYDVKM. CDR3 length: 16 residues. Here the CDR3 reads CTSSYPTSGRDYEQYF. CDR3 DNA: TGTACCAGCAGCTATCCCACTAGCGGGAGAGACTACGAGCAGTACTTC.

The gene calls are TRBV4-3 and TRBJ1-2; D uncertain. The CDR3 loop spans 15 amino acids. Germline V gives CDR1 LGHNA, CDR2 YSLEER. Trimming stripped 0 bases from V and 3 bases from J, with 11 bases between. The CDR3 here is CASSQDRTFDYGYTF. In nucleotides, the CDR3 is TGCGCCAGCAGCCAAGACAGGACCTTCGACTATGGCTACACCTTC.

A few counts support this clonotype. V is TRBV2 and J is TRBJ2-4; 8 bases map to TRBD1. V lost 4 bases and J lost 0; bases outside the gene matches: 5. Per germline, CDR1 SNHLY and CDR2 FYNNEI. The CDR3 loop spans 16 amino acids. CDR3 in amino acids: CASSGPRGQAKNIQYF. In DNA form, the CDR3 reads TGTGCCAGCAGTGGACCCAGGGGGCAAGCCAAAAACATTCAGTACTTC.

This clonotype was detected only a few times. The chain employs TRBV4-1 and TRBJ2-6; TRBD1 might be the D (6 bases). CDR1 MGHRA and CDR2 YSYEKL come from the germline V gene. The CDR3 totals 15 residues. Trimming removed 2 bases from V and 3 bases from J, with 8 bases in between. The CDR3 loop is CASSQSGVGANVLTF. The DNA for the CDR3 is TGCGCCAGCAGCCAATCAGGGGTTGGGGCCAACGTCCTGACTTTC.

The chain has TRBV20-1 and TRBJ1-6; maybe TRBD1 (5 bases). Per germline, CDR1 DFQATT and CDR2 SNEGSKA (reference sequence). V shed 5 bases and J shed 5 bases, with 10 bases lying between them. The CDR3 has 13 amino acids. CDR3 DNA: TGCAGTGCTGGTAGACAGCATAATTCACCCCTCCACTTT. Translation gives CSAGRQHNSPLHF.

This clonotype was detected only a few times. This chain connects TRBV6-2 or TRBV6-3 to TRBJ2-3, with D perhaps TRBD1 (5 bases). V was shortened by 7 bases and J by 6 bases, with 14 bases between the two germline ends. CDR1 and CDR2 (germline): MNHEY, SVGEGT. The CDR3 extends over 13 amino acids. The CDR3 DNA reads TGTGCCAGCACCGACCGGACAATGGATACGCAGTATTTT. This gives the protein CASTDRTMDTQYF.

The rearrangement links TRBV5-1 to TRBJ2-3; 8 bases agree with TRBD1. V lost 0 bases and J lost 2; bases outside the gene matches: 8. Looked up from germline, CDR1 is SGHRS and CDR2 is YFSETQ. This CDR3 is built from 17 residues. The CDR3 loop reads CASSLGNTGGTTDTQYF. For the CDR3, the DNA is TGCGCCAGCAGCTTGGGAAATACAGGGGGGACCACAGATACGCAGTATTTT.

This clonotype showed up just a few times. The chain uses TRBV11-2 and TRBJ2-3; TRBD1 matches at 9 bases. Unmatched junction bases numbered 5, after V lost 5 bases and J lost 5 bases. The CDR3 spans 14 residues. CDR1 is SGHAT, CDR2 FQNNGV, per germline. CDR3: CASSEGQGIDTQYF. The CDR3 DNA is TGTGCCAGCAGCGAGGGACAGGGAATAGATACGCAGTATTTT.

There are many counts of this clonotype. The V gene is TRBV28, the J gene TRBJ2-3; TRBD2 matches at 8 bases. The V gene end was trimmed by 6 bases and the J gene end by 5 bases; junction bases not matched to a gene: 7. Germline lookup yields CDR1 MDHEN and CDR2 SYDVKM. This CDR3 is built from 14 residues. The CDR3 DNA reads as TGTGCCAGCAGCCCCGGGGGGGAAGAAGATACGCAGTATTTT. It specifies CASSPGGEEDTQYF.

This chain links TRBV7-9 with TRBJ2-5; no reliable D call. V lost 4 bases and J lost 4, with 13 bases in between. Germline CDR1 reads SEHNR; CDR2 reads FQNEAQ (reference sequence). The CDR3 contains 14 residues. CDR3 DNA: TGTGCCAGCAGCTATGCAGGAGAAGCAGAGACCCAGTACTTC. It specifies CASSYAGEAETQYF. The full variable domain, completed using reference TRBV7-9 and TRBJ2-5, is DTGVSQNPRHKITKRGQNVTFRCDPISEHNRLYWYRQTLGQGPEFLTYFQNEAQLEKSRLLSDRFSAERPKGSFSTLEIQRTEQGDSAMYLCASSYAGEAETQYFGPGTRLLVL.

This clonotype was detected only a few times. The V and J genes are TRBV29-1 and TRBJ2-1; maybe TRBD2 (6 bases). CDR1 SQVTM and CDR2 ANQGSEA come from the germline V gene. The length of the CDR3 is 14 residues. V was trimmed by 3 bases and J by 4 bases, leaving 13 bases between them. The CDR3, as DNA: TGCAGCGTTGAGGTAGCGGAAACTTACAATGAGCAGTTCTTC. Translation: CSVEVAETYNEQFF.

This clonotype was counted once. V and J are TRBV28 and TRBJ1-2; TRBD1 matches at 12 bases. The CDR3 is made up of 17 amino acids. Germline CDR1 and CDR2: MDHEN and SYDVKM. J lost 5 bases, V lost 2 bases, and 9 bases had no gene match. Written as DNA, the CDR3 is TGTGCCAGCAGTTTAGCGGGACAGGGGGCGGCTGCATATGGCTACACCTTC. Translation: CASSLAGQGAAAYGYTF.

This clonotype was detected a few times. This chain's CDR3 is CASSQVSAQYF. In nucleotides, the CDR3 is TGTGCCAGCAGCCAAGTATCGGCGCAGTATTTT. This chain joins TRBV14 and TRBJ2-3; the D is unclear. This CDR3 has 11 residues. CDR1 is SGHDN, CDR2 FVKESK, per germline. V lost 1 base and J 10 bases, leaving 6 bases between the germline ends. Based on the CDR3 plus reference TRBV14 and TRBJ2-3, the full variable domain is EAGVTQFPSHSVIEKGQTVTLRCDPISGHDNLYWYRRVMGKEIKFLLHFVKESKQDESGMPNNRFLAERTGGTYSTLKVQPAELEDSGVYFCASSQVSAQYFGPGTRLTVL.

As to this clonotype: One end of the junction varies from germline; a read error may be responsible. V and J are TRBV27 and TRBJ1-5; D is possibly TRBD1 (5 bases). CDR3 length equals 18 residues. Germline CDR1 MNHEY, CDR2 SMNVEV (reference sequence). The CDR3 region has the DNA TGTGCCAGCAGTTCAATGGGGCCTCCGGGTTATAGCAACCAGCCCCAGCATTTT. This sequence encodes CASSSMGPPGYSNQPQHF.